This T cell receptor (beta chain) is from a study of blood T cell repertoires in COVID-19. Looking at the study overall: Sites across the United States, Italy and Spain contributed samples from acute and convalescent COVID-19.

The count of this clone is one. Germline loops: CDR1 MNHEY, CDR2 SVGAGI. The CDR3 has 10 residues. Trimming took 8 bases from V and 9 from J, leaving 8 bases between them. Sequenced by immunoSEQ multiplex PCR; TCRdb stores in-frame clones only, minus some. Among 65,000 to 80,000 clones listed, 70% to 90% were seen once. The chain links TRBV6-5 to TRBJ1-3; D remains ambiguous. Sequencing was done on a sample of peripheral blood. This receptor was taken from a man aged 65 to 85 with active or convalescent COVID-19. For the CDR3, the DNA is TGTGCCAGCTCTAGCGGCACCATATATTTT. This gives the protein CASSSGTIYF.